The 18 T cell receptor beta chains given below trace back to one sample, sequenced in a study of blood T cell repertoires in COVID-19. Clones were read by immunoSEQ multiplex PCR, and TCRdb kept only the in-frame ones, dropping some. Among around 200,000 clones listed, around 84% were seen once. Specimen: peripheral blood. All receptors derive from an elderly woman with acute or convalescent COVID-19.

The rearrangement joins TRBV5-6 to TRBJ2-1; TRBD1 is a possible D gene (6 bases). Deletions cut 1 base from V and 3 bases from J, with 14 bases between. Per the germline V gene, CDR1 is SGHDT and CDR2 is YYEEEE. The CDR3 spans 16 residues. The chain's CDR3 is CASSLLRTEFYNEQFF. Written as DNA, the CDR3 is TGTGCCAGCAGCTTGCTTAGGACAGAGTTCTACAATGAGCAGTTCTTC.

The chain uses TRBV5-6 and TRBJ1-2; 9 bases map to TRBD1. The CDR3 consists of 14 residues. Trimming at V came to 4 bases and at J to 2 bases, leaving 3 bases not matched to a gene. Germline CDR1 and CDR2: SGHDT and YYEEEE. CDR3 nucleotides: TGTGCCAGCAGCCGGGACAGGGCAAACTATGGCTACACCTTC. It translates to CASSRDRANYGYTF.

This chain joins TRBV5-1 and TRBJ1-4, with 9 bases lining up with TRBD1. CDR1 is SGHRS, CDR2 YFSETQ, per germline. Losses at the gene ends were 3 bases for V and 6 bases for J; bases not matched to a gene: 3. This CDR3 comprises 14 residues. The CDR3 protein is CASSWGQGDEKLFF. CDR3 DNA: TGCGCCAGCAGCTGGGGACAGGGTGATGAAAAACTGTTTTTT. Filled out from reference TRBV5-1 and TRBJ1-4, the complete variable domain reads KAGVTQTPRYLIKTRGQQVTLSCSPISGHRSVSWYQQTPGQGLQFLFEYFSETQRNKGNFPGRFSGRQFSNSRSEMNVSTLELGDSALYLCASSWGQGDEKLFFGSGTQLSVL.

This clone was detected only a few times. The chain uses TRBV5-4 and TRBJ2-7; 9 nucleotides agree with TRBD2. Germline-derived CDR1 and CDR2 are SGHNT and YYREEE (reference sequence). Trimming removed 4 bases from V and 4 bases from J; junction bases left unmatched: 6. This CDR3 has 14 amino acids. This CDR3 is CASSTGTSRYEQYF. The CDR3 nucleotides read TGTGCCAGCAGCACCGGGACTAGCAGATACGAGCAGTACTTC.

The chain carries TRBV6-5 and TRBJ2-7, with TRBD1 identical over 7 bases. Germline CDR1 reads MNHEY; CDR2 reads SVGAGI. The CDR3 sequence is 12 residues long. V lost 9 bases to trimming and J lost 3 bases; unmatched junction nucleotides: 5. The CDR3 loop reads CARTGVCYEQYF. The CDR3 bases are TGTGCCAGAACAGGGGTCTGCTACGAGCAGTACTTC.

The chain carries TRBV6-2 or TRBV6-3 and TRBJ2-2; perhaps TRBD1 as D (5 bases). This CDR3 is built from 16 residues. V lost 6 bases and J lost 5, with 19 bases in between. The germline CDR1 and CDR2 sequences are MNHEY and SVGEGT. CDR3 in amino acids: CASSSGRGHQTGELFF. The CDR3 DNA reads TGTGCCAGCAGCTCCGGTAGGGGTCATCAAACCGGGGAGCTGTTTTTT.

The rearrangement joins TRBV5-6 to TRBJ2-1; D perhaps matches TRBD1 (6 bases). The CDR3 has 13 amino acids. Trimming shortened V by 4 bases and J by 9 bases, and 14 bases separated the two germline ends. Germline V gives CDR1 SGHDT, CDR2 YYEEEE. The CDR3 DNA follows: TGTGCCAGCAGCCTACAGGGATTTGGTGAGCAGTTCTTC. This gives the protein CASSLQGFGEQFF.

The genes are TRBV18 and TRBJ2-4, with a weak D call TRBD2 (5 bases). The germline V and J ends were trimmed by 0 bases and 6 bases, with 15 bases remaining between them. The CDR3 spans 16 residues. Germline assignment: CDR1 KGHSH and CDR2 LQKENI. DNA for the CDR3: TGTGCCAGCTCACCACCCCAGCGGCCGGATTTAAACATTCAGTACTTC. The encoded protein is CASSPPQRPDLNIQYF.

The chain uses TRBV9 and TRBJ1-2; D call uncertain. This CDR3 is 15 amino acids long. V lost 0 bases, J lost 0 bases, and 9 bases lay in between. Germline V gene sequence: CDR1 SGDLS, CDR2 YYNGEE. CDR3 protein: CASSVVPPTNYGYTF. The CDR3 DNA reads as TGTGCCAGCAGCGTAGTTCCACCTACTAACTATGGCTACACCTTC.

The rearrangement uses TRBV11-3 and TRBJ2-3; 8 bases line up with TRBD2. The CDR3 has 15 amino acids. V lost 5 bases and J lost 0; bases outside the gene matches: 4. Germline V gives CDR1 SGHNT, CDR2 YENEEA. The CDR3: CASSAGGASTDTQYF. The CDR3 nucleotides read TGTGCCAGCAGCGCGGGGGGCGCTAGCACAGATACGCAGTATTTT.

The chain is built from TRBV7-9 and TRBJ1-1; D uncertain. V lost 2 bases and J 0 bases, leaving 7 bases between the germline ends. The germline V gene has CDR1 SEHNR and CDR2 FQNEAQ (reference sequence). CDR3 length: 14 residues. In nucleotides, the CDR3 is TGTGCCAGCAGCTTACTGTCCTTGAACACTGAAGCTTTCTTT. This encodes CASSLLSLNTEAFF.

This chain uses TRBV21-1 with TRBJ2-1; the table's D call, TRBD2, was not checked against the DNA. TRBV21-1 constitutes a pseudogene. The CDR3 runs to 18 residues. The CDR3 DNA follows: TGTGCCAGAAGAAGGACTAGCGGGAGCCGGGGCGGTGGGAATGAGCAGTTCTTC. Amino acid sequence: CARRRTSGSRGGGNEQFF.

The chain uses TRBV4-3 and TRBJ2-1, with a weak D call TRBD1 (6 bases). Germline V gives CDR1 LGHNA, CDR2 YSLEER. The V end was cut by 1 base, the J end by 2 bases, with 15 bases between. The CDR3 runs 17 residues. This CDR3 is CASSQAIDRSPYNEQFF. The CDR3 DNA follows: TGCGCCAGCAGCCAAGCGATAGACAGGAGCCCCTACAATGAGCAGTTCTTC.

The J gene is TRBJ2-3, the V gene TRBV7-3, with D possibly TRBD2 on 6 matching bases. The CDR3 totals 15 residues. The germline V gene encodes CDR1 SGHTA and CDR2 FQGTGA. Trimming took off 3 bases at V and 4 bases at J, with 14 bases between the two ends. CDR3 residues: CASSLGGGGADTQYF. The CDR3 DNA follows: TGTGCCAGCAGCTTGGGGGGAGGAGGTGCAGATACGCAGTATTTT.

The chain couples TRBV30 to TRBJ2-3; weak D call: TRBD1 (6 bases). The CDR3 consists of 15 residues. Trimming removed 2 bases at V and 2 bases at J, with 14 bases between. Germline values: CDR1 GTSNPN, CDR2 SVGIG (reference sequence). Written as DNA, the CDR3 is TGTGCCTGGAGTTTTTGGGACAAACCCACAGATACGCAGTATTTT. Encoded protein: CAWSFWDKPTDTQYF.

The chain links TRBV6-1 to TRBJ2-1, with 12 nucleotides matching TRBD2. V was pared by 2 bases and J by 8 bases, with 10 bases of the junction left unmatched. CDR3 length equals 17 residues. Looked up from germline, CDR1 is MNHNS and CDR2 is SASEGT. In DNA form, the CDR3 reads TGTGCCAGCAGTGAACTGACTAGCGGGAGACAATGGTATGAGCAGTTCTTC. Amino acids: CASSELTSGRQWYEQFF.

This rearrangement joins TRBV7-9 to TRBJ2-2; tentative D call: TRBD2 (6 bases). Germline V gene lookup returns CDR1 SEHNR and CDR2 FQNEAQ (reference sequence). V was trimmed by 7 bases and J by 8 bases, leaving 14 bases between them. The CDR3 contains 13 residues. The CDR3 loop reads CASNGRLTGELFF. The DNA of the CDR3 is TGTGCCAGCAATGGGAGGTTAACAGGGGAGCTGTTTTTT.

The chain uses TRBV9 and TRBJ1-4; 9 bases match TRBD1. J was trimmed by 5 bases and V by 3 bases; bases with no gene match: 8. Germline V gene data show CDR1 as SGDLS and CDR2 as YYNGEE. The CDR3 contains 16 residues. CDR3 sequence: CASSAGTGLQNEKLFF. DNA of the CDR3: TGTGCCAGCAGCGCGGGGACAGGGCTACAAAATGAAAAACTGTTTTTT.